A single sample is the source of the 8 T cell receptor beta chains below, sequenced in a study of blood T cell repertoires in COVID-19. Method: immunoSEQ multiplex PCR; TCRdb's copy keeps in-frame clones and lacks some. The table lists 190,000 or so clones, roughly 87% of them singletons. The source material was PBMCs or T cells enriched from blood (not recorded which). These TCRs come from a woman aged 30 to 39 who had recovered from COVID-19.

The gene calls are TRBV6-4 and TRBJ2-3; TRBD1 aligns across 7 bases. Trimming at V came to 6 bases and at J to 0 bases, leaving 6 bases not matched to a gene. This CDR3 comprises 15 residues. Germline assignment: CDR1 MRHNA and CDR2 SNTAGT. For the CDR3, the DNA is TGTGCCAGCAGCCTCGAGGGGGCTAGCACAGATACGCAGTATTTT. The encoded protein is CASSLEGASTDTQYF.

The genes are TRBV7-2 and TRBJ1-1; tentative D call: TRBD1 (5 bases). The CDR3 loop spans 16 amino acids. Trimming shortened V by 2 bases and J by 8 bases, and 21 bases separated the two germline ends. Germline-derived CDR1 and CDR2 are SGHTA and FQGNSA. The CDR3 loop is CASSLSNDPDSPEAFF. The CDR3 DNA sequence: TGTGCCAGCAGCTTATCCAACGACCCCGACAGTCCGGAAGCTTTCTTT.

The V call is TRBV18, the J call TRBJ1-2; tentative D call: TRBD1 (5 bases). V shed 1 base and J shed 3 bases, with 12 bases lying between them. CDR1 KGHSH and CDR2 LQKENI come from the germline V gene. The CDR3 length is 15 residues. The CDR3 is CASSPRLGVDYGYTF. In DNA form, the CDR3 reads TGTGCCAGCTCACCACGCCTAGGGGTTGACTATGGCTACACCTTC.

The rearrangement joins TRBV3-1 (or the pseudogene TRBV3-2) to TRBJ2-5; 8 positions agree with TRBD2. The germline gives CDR1 LGHDT, CDR2 YNNKEL (reference sequence). CDR3 length: 16 amino acids. With 4 bases clipped from V and 5 bases from J, the junction kept 12 bases outside the gene matches. CDR3 amino acids: CASSPPGPGGPETQYF. The CDR3 DNA is TGTGCCAGCAGCCCACCCGGACCGGGGGGGCCGGAGACCCAGTACTTC.

V gene TRBV7-9 combines with J gene TRBJ2-5; 8 nucleotides align to TRBD2. The CDR3 is 15 residues long. Germline V lookup: CDR1 SEHNR, CDR2 FQNEAQ (reference sequence). V lost 1 base to trimming and J lost 3 bases; unmatched junction nucleotides: 4. CDR3 region: CASSLVGTSKETQYF. The DNA for the CDR3 is TGTGCCAGCAGCTTAGTAGGGACTAGTAAAGAGACCCAGTACTTC.

This sequence joins TRBV7-2 and TRBJ1-2; 9 bases match TRBD1. The CDR3 consists of 15 residues. The junction had 12 bases not matched to a gene; V was cut back by 5 bases and J by 8 bases. Germline lookup yields CDR1 SGHTA and CDR2 FQGNSA. The CDR3 spells CASSPYQGQGGGYTF. The CDR3, as DNA: TGTGCCAGCAGCCCATACCAGGGACAGGGAGGCGGCTACACCTTC.

The rearrangement uses TRBV5-1 and TRBJ2-7, with D possibly matching TRBD2 (5 bases). The CDR3 contains 12 residues. Per germline, CDR1 SGHRS and CDR2 YFSETQ. The V and J ends lost 0 bases and 5 bases respectively, with 6 bases between them. CDR3 in DNA: TGCGCCAGCAGCTTGGTCGGGGACGAGCAGTACTTC. It translates to CASSLVGDEQYF.

This chain uses TRBV30 with TRBJ1-2; tentatively, D is TRBD1 (6 bases). This CDR3 comprises 12 residues. Germline lookup yields CDR1 GTSNPN and CDR2 SVGIG (reference sequence). V was shortened by 2 bases and J by 5 bases, with 9 bases between the two germline ends. The CDR3 sequence is CAWSWQGYGYTF. DNA for the CDR3: TGTGCCTGGAGTTGGCAGGGGTATGGCTACACCTTC.